The clone carrying this T cell receptor (beta chain) was seen a few times. CDR1 is SGHRS and CDR2 is YFSETQ in the germline V gene. The CDR3 is 17 residues long. V was pared by 2 bases and J by 11 bases, with 21 bases of the junction left unmatched. The data derive from a study of T cells after yellow fever vaccination. TCRdb called the 5' RACE reads again in MiXCR, with one record for every CDR3 protein. Here the sample spans about 400,000 distinct CDR3 sequences, 6.2% being singletons. V is TRBV5-1 and J is TRBJ1-1; TRBD1 matches at 7 bases. This clonotype was sampled from a man younger than 45 who received the YFV17D yellow fever vaccine. The sample consisted of PBMCs, taken 5 days after the yellow fever booster vaccination. CDR3 nucleotides: TGCGCCAGCAGCTTTAGCACTAGCGAAGGGGACAGACTGAACGCTTTCTTT. Translating it yields CASSFSTSEGDRLNAFF.